One and the same sample provided the 7 T cell receptor beta chains below, sequenced in a study of regulatory T cells in long-lasting Graves disease. Construction of TCR beta libraries relied on iRepertoire HTBI primers and on Arm-PCR targeting CDR3 regions. In TCRdb, the multiplex PCR reads were re-called with MiXCR into one record per CDR3 protein. The sample has about half a million distinct CDR3 sequences; approximately 12% are singletons. Time point reported: newly diagnosed GD, antithyroid drugs for less than 3 months. Following extraction of RNA from PBMCs, that RNA was used to make the TCR library. This same sample was also part of a study on T cells in Graves' hyperthyroidism and ophthalmopathy.

This material consisted of peripheral blood mononuclear cells (PBMCs), taken at new diagnosis, from a patient treated with antithyroid drugs. All receptors derive from a woman in her 30s with Graves disease.

This clonotype has at least ten counts. This chain connects TRBV2 to TRBJ2-5; unclear D gene. Trimming removed 5 bases at V and 5 bases at J, with 6 bases between. Germline V gene sequence: CDR1 SNHLY, CDR2 FYNNEI. The CDR3 extends over 11 amino acids. DNA of the CDR3: TGTGCCAGCAGTCGTATGGAGACCCAGTACTTC. This gives the protein CASSRMETQYF.

This clonotype turned up a few times. This chain links TRBV28 with TRBJ1-5, with a weak D call TRBD1 (6 bases). The V gene lost 3 bases and the J gene lost 10 bases, with 16 bases spanning the gap. This CDR3 region has 14 residues. The germline V gene has CDR1 MDHEN and CDR2 SYDVKM. The chain's CDR3 is CASSLSGVRDPQHF. CDR3 DNA: TGTGCCAGCAGTTTGTCAGGGGTGAGGGACCCCCAGCATTTT.

This clonotype was picked up a small number of times. The chain employs TRBV18 and TRBJ1-2; tentatively, D is TRBD1 (5 bases). CDR1 KGHSH and CDR2 LQKENI come from the germline V gene. The V end lost 6 bases, the J end lost 4 bases, and 21 bases lay between the germline ends. The CDR3 is 16 amino acids. CDR3 coding DNA: TGTGCCAGCTCCCAGGGACCGACCACACTTCTCTATGGCTACACCTTC. It specifies CASSQGPTTLLYGYTF.

This clonotype occurred many times. V gene TRBV29-1 combines with J gene TRBJ2-2; 8 bases align to TRBD2. There are 15 residues in the CDR3. CDR1 is SQVTM and CDR2 is ANQGSEA in the germline V gene. V shed 5 bases, J shed 5 bases, and the junction held 10 bases outside the gene matches. The CDR3 protein is CSVRLTSVGTGELFF. CDR3 in DNA: TGCAGCGTTCGTCTGACTAGCGTCGGGACCGGGGAGCTGTTTTTT.

This chain links TRBV27 with TRBJ2-7; D tentatively fits TRBD1 or TRBD2 (5 bases each). V dropped 6 bases and J dropped 0 bases, with 12 bases sitting between them. The CDR3 sequence is 14 residues long. CDR1 MNHEY and CDR2 SMNVEV come from the germline V gene (reference sequence). CDR3 region: CASSSRDGSYEQYF. CDR3 in DNA: TGTGCCAGCAGCTCCCGGGACGGCTCCTACGAGCAGTACTTC.

This clonotype was detected ten times or more. The rearrangement uses TRBV20-1 and TRBJ2-3; 10 bases map to TRBD1. The CDR3 has 20 residues. Trimming cost V 0 bases and J 4 bases; bases outside gene matches: 19. The germline gives CDR1 DFQATT, CDR2 SNEGSKA (reference sequence). DNA for the CDR3: TGCAGTGCTAGAGATCAGCGAGGTCGCCCCCGGGACAGGGGCGCAGATACGCAGTATTTT. Translating gives CSARDQRGRPRDRGADTQYF.

This clonotype showed up just a few times. Possible read error: a much larger clone is one base away. V gene TRBV11-3 combines with J gene TRBJ2-2, with 13 nucleotides matching TRBD2. Germline assignment: CDR1 SGHNT and CDR2 YENEEA. CDR3 size: 17 residues. CDR3 in amino acids: CASRQRRTSGSPGELSF. Here the CDR3 DNA reads TGTGCCAGCAGACAAAGGCGGACTAGCGGGAGTCCCGGGGAGCTGTCTTTT.